The source of this T cell receptor beta chain is a study of blood T cell repertoires in COVID-19. The CDR3 is 17 amino acids. V lost 6 bases to trimming and J lost 3 bases, with 21 bases between them. Germline values: CDR1 LNHDA, CDR2 SQIVND (reference sequence). Repertoires were generated with immunoSEQ multiplex PCR, while TCRdb's copy carries only in-frame clones and drops some. Of about 210,000 clones listed, 65% to 90% are singletons. This clone was found a few times. The chain employs TRBV19 and TRBJ2-1, with D tentatively TRBD2 (5 bases). Sequencing used peripheral blood. The receptor's source is a woman in her sixties or seventies with COVID-19, enrolled during active disease. DNA of the CDR3: TGTGCCAGTAGCAACTTGAGGGATGGCGGATACTACAATGAGCAGTTCTTC. Encoded protein: CASSNLRDGGYYNEQFF.